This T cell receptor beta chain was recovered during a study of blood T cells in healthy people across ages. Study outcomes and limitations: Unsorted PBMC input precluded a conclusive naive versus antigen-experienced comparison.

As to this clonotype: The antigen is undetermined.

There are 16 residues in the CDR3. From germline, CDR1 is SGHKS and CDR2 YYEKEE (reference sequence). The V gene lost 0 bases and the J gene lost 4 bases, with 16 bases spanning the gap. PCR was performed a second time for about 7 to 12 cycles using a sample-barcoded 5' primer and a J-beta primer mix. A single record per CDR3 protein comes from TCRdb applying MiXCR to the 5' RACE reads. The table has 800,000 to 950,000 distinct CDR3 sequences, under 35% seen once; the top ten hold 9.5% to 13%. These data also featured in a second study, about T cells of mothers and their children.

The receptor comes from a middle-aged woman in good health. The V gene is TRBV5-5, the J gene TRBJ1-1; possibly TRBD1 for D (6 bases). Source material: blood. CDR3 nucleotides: TGTGCCAGCAGCTTGGTTGGGGGGCTCGGAGGCACTGAAGCTTTCTTT. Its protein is CASSLVGGLGGTEAFF.